Listed below are T cell receptor beta chains from one sample, sequenced in a study of blood T cell repertoires in COVID-19. The table came from immunoSEQ multiplex PCR; TCRdb's copy has only in-frame clones and leaves some out. The data show approximately 150,000 clones, around 91% seen once. Material: peripheral blood. These receptors were taken from a man between 18 and 35 years old with COVID-19, enrolled during active disease. Both conserved end residues are part of each CDR3. D genes are given only for firm matches. Clone size is stated in some rows and not others, as once, few, many or a class when expanded.

cdr3_aa cdr3_nt v_call clone_size j_call d_call
CASSLFGQGLLF TGTGCCAGCAGCCTTTTCGGTCAGGGACTGCTTTTT TRBV13 . TRBJ1-4 .
CASSQDRLAGGPIQETQYF TGTGCCAGCAGCCAAGATCGTCTAGCGGGAGGGCCGATCCAAGAGACCCAGTACTTC TRBV4-2 . TRBJ2-5 TRBD2
CASSPRLAGTYNEQFF TGTGCCAGCAGCCCCAGACTAGCGGGGACCTACAATGAGCAGTTCTTC TRBV5-4 . TRBJ2-1 TRBD2
CASSLATGLRGRFGNTIYF TGTGCCAGCAGCTTAGCTACGGGACTTCGGGGCAGGTTCGGAAACACCATATATTTT TRBV7-9 . TRBJ1-3 .
CASSYSGGSEQYF TGTGCCAGCAGTTACTCGGGGGGTAGCGAGCAGTACTTC TRBV6-6 few TRBJ2-7 .
CASSFRGNPNEKLFF TGTGCCAGCAGTTTTCGGGGTAACCCTAATGAAAAACTGTTTTTT TRBV28 once TRBJ1-4 .
CASSSNTGELFF TGTGCCAGCAGCTCCAATACCGGGGAGCTGTTTTTT TRBV5-6 . TRBJ2-2 .
CASSQGALVLTF TGTGCCAGCAGCCAAGGAGCCCTCGTCCTGACTTTC TRBV3-1/TRBV3-2 once TRBJ2-6 .
CASSSSGQETQYF TGTGCCAGCAGCTCTTCCGGCCAAGAGACCCAGTACTTC TRBV11-3 . TRBJ2-5 .
CASSEWGEIEDYEQYF TGTGCCAGCAGTGAATGGGGGGAGATAGAGGACTACGAGCAGTACTTC TRBV25-1 few TRBJ2-7 .
CASTHYRNYGYTF TGTGCCAGCACCCACTACAGGAACTATGGCTACACCTTC TRBV6-5 . TRBJ1-2 .
CASSISQWQGYGYTF TGTGCCAGTAGTATTTCGCAATGGCAGGGCTATGGCTACACCTTC TRBV19 few TRBJ1-2 .
CASTLTRGPYFYEQYF TGTGCCAGCACCCTAACCCGGGGTCCTTACTTTTACGAGCAGTACTTC TRBV7-8 . TRBJ2-7 .
CASSPRRGITEAFF TGTGCCAGCAGTCCTCGTAGAGGGATCACTGAAGCTTTCTTT TRBV27 . TRBJ1-1 .
CASSLTSGVSYEQYF TGTGCCAGCAGCTTGACTAGCGGGGTTTCCTACGAGCAGTACTTC TRBV5-5 . TRBJ2-7 TRBD2
CASSLGTGDYGYTF TGTGCCAGCAGCTTGGGGACGGGGGACTATGGCTACACCTTC TRBV5-6 once TRBJ1-2 .
CASSLGLDQPQHF TGTGCCAGCAGCTTGGGGCTTGATCAGCCCCAGCATTTT TRBV5-8 once TRBJ1-5 .
CASSVEGLAAYNEQFF TGTGCCAGCAGCGTGGAGGGACTAGCGGCGTACAATGAGCAGTTCTTC TRBV5-5 . TRBJ2-1 TRBD2